The 10 T cell receptor beta chains presented below share a single source sample, sequenced in a study of T cell clusters in autoimmune cytopenias. One tube held mixed TRB-A and TRB-B primer pools for touch-down PCR. TCRdb reanalyzed the multiplex PCR reads, giving one entry per CDR3 protein sequence and no DNA. This sample contains roughly 7,000 distinct CDR3 sequences. TRB amplification used 250 ng of peripheral blood genomic DNA. This same sample was also part of a study on T cell repertoires in aging, cancer and after chemotherapy.

Sequences were obtained from peripheral blood. The receptors come from a human donor in good health.

V gene TRBV7-6 combines with J gene TRBJ2-3; as DNA is missing, the TRBD2 call by TCRdb cannot be tested. Per the germline V gene, CDR1 is SGHVS and CDR2 is FNYEAQ. This CDR3 is built from 18 residues. This CDR3 is CASSLWGAQLGLADTQYF.

V gene TRBV27 combines with J gene TRBJ1-6; TCRdb returns TRBD1, unconfirmable since there is no DNA. Germline V CDR1 and CDR2: MNHEY, SMNVEV (reference sequence). The CDR3 length is 13 residues. CDR3 loop: CASSRTVNSPLHF.

By frequency, this clonotype registers medium-sized (0.01 to 0.1%). The chain couples TRBV29-1 to TRBJ2-7. CDR3 length equals 11 residues. Per germline, CDR1 SQVTM and CDR2 ANQGSEA. CDR3 loop: CSAELSYEQYF.

The rearrangement joins TRBV6-1 to TRBJ1-2. The CDR3 is 16 amino acids. Germline CDR1 and CDR2: MNHNS and SASEGT. Here the CDR3 reads CASSEAWGLVDYGYTF.

Its frequency marks this clonotype as medium-sized. This rearrangement joins TRBV19 to TRBJ2-6; the TCRdb D gene call, TRBD1, has no DNA to confirm it. CDR3 length: 17 amino acids. Germline V gene sequence: CDR1 LNHDA, CDR2 SQIVND (reference sequence). CDR3: CASRSGGAPSGANVLTF.

The chain has TRBV20-1 and TRBJ2-2. In germline, CDR1 is DFQATT, CDR2 SNEGSKA (reference sequence). The CDR3 is made up of 12 amino acids. Here the CDR3 reads CSATDYTGELFF.

The chain is built from TRBV20-1 and TRBJ1-1; as DNA is missing, the TRBD1 call by TCRdb cannot be tested. Germline loops: CDR1 DFQATT, CDR2 SNEGSKA (reference sequence). The length of the CDR3 is 15 residues. The CDR3 is CSARGQGAMNTEAFF.

This clonotype ranks as medium-sized (0.01 to 0.1%) in terms of frequency. The genes are TRBV10-3 and TRBJ2-7; without DNA, the TCRdb call of TRBD1 cannot be checked. Germline loops: CDR1 ENHRY, CDR2 SYGVKD. CDR3 length: 15 residues. CDR3 protein: CAISVGGTGGHEQYF.

The chain combines TRBV11-1 with TRBJ2-1; TCRdb's assignment of TRBD2 cannot be checked, as there is no DNA. Per the germline V gene, CDR1 is SGHAT and CDR2 is FQDESV (reference sequence). The CDR3 extends over 16 amino acids. CDR3 region: CASSPAGKRGGNEQFF.

J is TRBJ1-1 and V is TRBV20-1; TCRdb calls TRBD1, which cannot be checked without DNA. This CDR3 comprises 12 residues. Per germline, CDR1 DFQATT and CDR2 SNEGSKA (reference sequence). The CDR3 here is CSAPDRGPGAFF.